Given below is one TCR beta chain in context. RNA was extracted with the RNeasy kit, and a quantity of about 0.45 to 1 ug was reverse transcribed using random hexamers. Multiplex immunoSEQ PCR targeted 54 Vbeta and 13 Jbeta TCR beta segments. TCRdb re-analysed the immunoSEQ multiplex PCR reads in MiXCR, keeping a single row per CDR3 protein. Of about 140,000 distinct CDR3 sequences in the sample, approximately 95% were seen once. V gave up 6 bases and J gave up 4 bases, with 15 bases separating them. Germline V gene data show CDR1 as MNHEY and CDR2 as SVGAGI. The CDR3 is 14 residues long. The data were taken from a study of CD8 T cells in Susac syndrome.

The sample consisted of CD4+ T cells from PBMCs. The receptor was derived from a human donor with multiple sclerosis. The chain uses TRBV6-5 and TRBJ2-5; D is perhaps TRBD2 (6 bases). CDR3 sequence reads: CASRNGGASETQYF. The CDR3 coding sequence is TGTGCCAGCAGAAACGGCGGGGCCTCAGAGACCCAGTACTTC.